This passage covers 25 T cell receptor beta chains from one sample sequenced in a study of control samples from healthy donors and cancer patients. The table came from immunoSEQ multiplex PCR; TCRdb's copy has only in-frame clones and leaves some out. The data contain under 450,000 clones, around 90% of them singletons. Sequenced: PBMCs. All receptors derive from a man in his forties with head and neck cancer.

The rearrangement uses TRBV27 and TRBJ2-5; D might be TRBD2 (5 bases). The CDR3 covers 10 residues. CDR1 and CDR2 from the germline V gene are MNHEY and SMNVEV (reference sequence). V was cut by 8 bases and J by 6 bases, with 7 bases left in between. The CDR3 DNA sequence: TGTGCCAGCGGGGAGAAGACCCAGTACTTC. Its protein is CASGEKTQYF.

The rearrangement links TRBV9 to TRBJ1-6; 7 nucleotides agree with TRBD1. In germline, CDR1 is SGDLS, CDR2 YYNGEE. The V segment lost 3 bases and the J segment 8 bases; nucleotides outside the gene matches: 5. There are 14 residues in the CDR3. In DNA form, the CDR3 reads TGTGCCAGCAGCGGCGACAGGGATGATTCACCCCTCCACTTT. Its translation: CASSGDRDDSPLHF. The whole variable domain, remainder taken from reference TRBV9 and TRBJ1-6, is DSGVTQTPKHLITATGQRVTLRCSPRSGDLSVYWYQQSLDQGLQFLIQYYNGEERAKGNILERFSAQQFPDLHSELNLSSLELGDSALYFCASSGDRDDSPLHFGNGTRLTVT.

The CDR3 nucleotides are TGCACCAGCAGCCACGGTTGCCAATACGGAAACACCATATATTTT. Translation gives CTSSHGCQYGNTIYF. The rearrangement links TRBV1 to TRBJ1-3. TRBV1 is listed as a pseudogene. This CDR3 spans 15 amino acids.

The chain couples TRBV14 to TRBJ2-1, with 9 bases that match TRBD2. The germline V gene has CDR1 SGHDN and CDR2 FVKESK. The CDR3 is made up of 15 amino acids. With V trimmed by 0 bases and J by 4 bases, 1 base remained unmatched. The CDR3 bases are TGTGCCAGCAGCCAAGAAGCGGGGGGTTACAATGAGCAGTTCTTC. This translates into CASSQEAGGYNEQFF. Filled out from reference TRBV14 and TRBJ2-1, the complete variable domain reads EAGVTQFPSHSVIEKGQTVTLRCDPISGHDNLYWYRRVMGKEIKFLLHFVKESKQDESGMPNNRFLAERTGGTYSTLKVQPAELEDSGVYFCASSQEAGGYNEQFFGPGTRLTVL.

This chain connects TRBV11-2 to TRBJ2-6; tentative D call: TRBD1 (6 bases). Trimming removed 4 bases from V and 2 bases from J, with 12 bases in between. CDR3 length equals 16 residues. Germline V gene sequence: CDR1 SGHAT, CDR2 FQNNGV. Here the CDR3 reads CASSWRRGTGANVLTF. For the CDR3, the DNA is TGTGCCAGCAGCTGGCGCAGGGGAACTGGGGCCAACGTCCTGACTTTC.

This sequence joins TRBV11-3 and TRBJ2-1, with 8 nucleotides matching TRBD2. This CDR3 has 15 residues. V shed 5 bases and J 10 bases; nucleotides not matched to a gene: 13. From germline, CDR1 is SGHNT and CDR2 YENEEA. The CDR3 coding sequence is TGTGCCAGCAGCCCCGAAGCGGGGGCGCTCAGGGAGCAGTTCTTC. As protein: CASSPEAGALREQFF.

This chain uses TRBV6-5 with TRBJ2-1; D could derive from TRBD1 or TRBD2 (6 bases each). V was trimmed by 4 bases and J by 12 bases, leaving 13 bases between them. This CDR3 spans 12 amino acids. CDR1 is MNHEY, CDR2 SVGAGI, per germline. CDR3 DNA sequence: TGTGCCAGCAGTTCGGGGGCCCTCGGGCAGTTCTTC. Amino acid sequence: CASSSGALGQFF.

The table lists this clone with many counts. This rearrangement joins TRBV3-1 (or the pseudogene TRBV3-2) to TRBJ2-1, with D possibly TRBD2 on 5 matching bases. The CDR3 is 14 residues long. Germline V gives CDR1 LGHDT, CDR2 YNNKEL (reference sequence). V was clipped by 3 bases and J by 8 bases, with 14 bases between them. The CDR3 here is CASSHSGPWDEQFF. CDR3 nucleotides: TGTGCCAGCAGCCACAGCGGCCCCTGGGATGAGCAGTTCTTC.

The chain recombines TRBV5-4 with TRBJ1-1; D unclear. Looked up from germline, CDR1 is SGHNT and CDR2 is YYREEE (reference sequence). The CDR3 length is 13 residues. V was shortened by 4 bases and J by 1 base, with 8 bases between the two germline ends. CDR3 coding DNA: TGTGCCAGCAGCGCCTTTGGGAACACTGAAGCTTTCTTT. It yields the protein CASSAFGNTEAFF.

V usage is TRBV28 and J usage is TRBJ1-5; D not resolved. CDR3 length: 9 amino acids. Germline V gene sequence: CDR1 MDHEN, CDR2 SYDVKM. This CDR3 is CATSQPQHF. CDR3 nucleotides: TGTGCAACCAGTCAGCCCCAGCATTTT.

The chain uses TRBV9 and TRBJ1-4; D is ambiguous. V was pared by 2 bases and J by 8 bases, with 13 bases between. Germline V gene sequence: CDR1 SGDLS, CDR2 YYNGEE. The CDR3 has 14 amino acids. The CDR3: CASSVSPEEEKLFF. CDR3 DNA: TGTGCCAGCAGCGTGAGCCCCGAGGAGGAAAAACTGTTTTTT.

The V gene is TRBV15, the J gene TRBJ1-2; D call uncertain. The CDR3 loop spans 12 amino acids. V lost 0 bases, J lost 8 bases, and 7 bases lay in between. The germline V gene encodes CDR1 LNHNV and CDR2 YYDKDF (reference sequence). The CDR3 DNA is TGTGCCACCAGCAGAGATCGGGCGGGCTACACCTTC. This gives the protein CATSRDRAGYTF.

V usage is TRBV6-1 and J usage is TRBJ1-5, with D possibly TRBD1 on 6 matching bases. CDR1 MNHNS and CDR2 SASEGT come from the germline V gene. This CDR3 is built from 14 residues. V dropped 1 base and J dropped 4 bases, with 8 bases sitting between them. The CDR3 nucleotides are TGTGCCAGCAGTGAAGGGCAGGGGAATCAGCCCCAGCATTTT. It specifies CASSEGQGNQPQHF.

The V call is TRBV11-2, the J call TRBJ2-1; 10 bases align to TRBD1. The CDR3 consists of 16 residues. Germline V lookup: CDR1 SGHAT, CDR2 FQNNGV. V dropped 5 bases and J dropped 3; count of bases not matched to a gene: 7. CDR3 bases: TGTGCCAGCAGCGGAAGGGACAGGGGTATCTACAATGAGCAGTTCTTC. Protein sequence: CASSGRDRGIYNEQFF.

The chain employs TRBV4-2 and TRBJ2-1; D not certain. V shed 4 bases and J shed 6 bases, with 7 bases lying between them. From germline, CDR1 is LGHNA and CDR2 YNFKEQ. CDR3 length: 12 amino acids. The CDR3 nucleotides are TGTGCCAGCAGCCCCTTTGGCAATGAGCAGTTCTTC. This gives the protein CASSPFGNEQFF.

This rearrangement joins TRBV5-1 to TRBJ2-3, with 7 bases fitting TRBD1. Germline CDR1 is SGHRS and CDR2 is YFSETQ. The CDR3 extends over 15 amino acids. V gave up 2 bases and J gave up 2 bases; unmatched junction bases: 5. The CDR3 DNA sequence: TGCGCCAGCAGCTTAGACAGGGCGGTCACAGATACGCAGTATTTT. Protein: CASSLDRAVTDTQYF.

V gene TRBV12-5 combines with J gene TRBJ2-5; TRBD1 agrees at 7 bases. The CDR3 consists of 13 residues. The ends lost 9 bases at V and 4 bases at J; junction bases unmatched: 8. Looked up from germline, CDR1 is LGHNT and CDR2 is FRNRAP. The DNA of the CDR3 is TGTGCTAGCTCGACAGGGAACCGAGAGACCCAGTACTTC. Protein: CASSTGNRETQYF.

The V call is TRBV19, the J call TRBJ2-6, with D unresolved. Trimming left V 2 bases short and J 0 bases short, with 5 bases between. This CDR3 is 15 amino acids long. Per germline, CDR1 LNHDA and CDR2 SQIVND (reference sequence). CDR3 region: CASSIRSSGANVLTF. The CDR3 DNA follows: TGTGCCAGTAGTATACGGAGCTCTGGGGCCAACGTCCTGACTTTC. The entire variable domain, with the rest obtained from reference TRBV19 and TRBJ2-6, is as follows: DGGITQSPKYLFRKEGQNVTLSCEQNLNHDAMYWYRQDPGQGLRLIYYSQIVNDFQKGDIAEGYSVSREKKESFPLTVTSAQKNPTAFYLCASSIRSSGANVLTFGAGSRLTVL.

The genes are TRBV28 and TRBJ2-1; D remains ambiguous. In germline, CDR1 is MDHEN, CDR2 SYDVKM. The V gene lost 7 bases and the J gene lost 5 bases, with 15 bases spanning the gap. CDR3 length: 14 amino acids. This CDR3 reads CASTTPTAHNEQFF. The CDR3 region has the DNA TGTGCCAGCACCACCCCAACGGCACACAATGAGCAGTTCTTC. Looking up the rest from reference TRBV28 and TRBJ2-1 gives the full variable domain: DVKVTQSSRYLVKRTGEKVFLECVQDMDHENMFWYRQDPGLGLRLIYFSYDVKMKEKGDIPEGYSVSREKKERFSLILESASTNQTSMYLCASTTPTAHNEQFFGPGTRLTVL.

The chain employs TRBV10-2 and TRBJ2-3; tentative D call: TRBD2 (6 bases). The CDR3 consists of 15 residues. Germline-derived CDR1 and CDR2 are WSHSY and SAAADI. V dropped 3 bases and J dropped 3 bases, with 13 bases sitting between them. In DNA form, the CDR3 reads TGCGCCAGCAGTGACCACCTGGGGGGAACAGATACGCAGTATTTT. It is translated as CASSDHLGGTDTQYF.

CDR3 in amino acids: CASSLQMNTGELFF. CDR3 nucleotide sequence: TGTGCCAGCAGCTTACAGATGAACACCGGGGAGCTGTTTTTT. The chain combines TRBV11-2 with TRBJ2-2; D not certain. V dropped 2 bases and J dropped 1 base, with 5 bases sitting between them. The germline V gene has CDR1 SGHAT and CDR2 FQNNGV. The CDR3 contains 14 residues.

The rearrangement joins TRBV2 to TRBJ1-3; no clear D. Germline V lookup: CDR1 SNHLY, CDR2 FYNNEI. Trimming shortened V by 3 bases and J by 0 bases, and 6 bases separated the two germline ends. This CDR3 spans 14 amino acids. The CDR3 DNA sequence: TGTGCCAGCAGTGAGAGGGTCTCTGGAAACACCATATATTTT. The encoded protein is CASSERVSGNTIYF.

The chain employs TRBV18 and TRBJ2-3; 8 nucleotides align to TRBD1. V was pared by 2 bases and J by 5 bases, with 9 bases of the junction left unmatched. CDR1 is KGHSH and CDR2 is LQKENI in the germline V gene. The CDR3 runs 16 residues. CDR3 in amino acids: CASSPYTGGGRDTQYF. The DNA of the CDR3 is TGTGCCAGCTCACCATACACAGGGGGAGGCAGAGATACGCAGTATTTT.

This sequence joins TRBV3-1 (or the pseudogene TRBV3-2) and TRBJ2-3; D might be TRBD1 (6 bases). This CDR3 comprises 17 residues. Per the germline V gene, CDR1 is LGHDT and CDR2 is YNNKEL (reference sequence). V was pared by 1 base and J by 2 bases, with 16 bases between. The CDR3 sequence: CASSQAVRGWDTDTQYF. CDR3 sequence (DNA): TGTGCCAGCAGCCAAGCCGTAAGGGGGTGGGACACAGATACGCAGTATTTT.

The chain uses TRBV7-8 and TRBJ2-7; 8 bases align to TRBD2. Germline V gene data show CDR1 as SGHVS and CDR2 as FQNEAQ. This CDR3 comprises 14 residues. Unmatched junction bases numbered 9, after V lost 5 bases and J lost 6 bases. Written as DNA, the CDR3 is TGTGCCAGCAGCACCAGCGGGGGAGCCACCGAGCAGTACTTC. Its translation: CASSTSGGATEQYF.